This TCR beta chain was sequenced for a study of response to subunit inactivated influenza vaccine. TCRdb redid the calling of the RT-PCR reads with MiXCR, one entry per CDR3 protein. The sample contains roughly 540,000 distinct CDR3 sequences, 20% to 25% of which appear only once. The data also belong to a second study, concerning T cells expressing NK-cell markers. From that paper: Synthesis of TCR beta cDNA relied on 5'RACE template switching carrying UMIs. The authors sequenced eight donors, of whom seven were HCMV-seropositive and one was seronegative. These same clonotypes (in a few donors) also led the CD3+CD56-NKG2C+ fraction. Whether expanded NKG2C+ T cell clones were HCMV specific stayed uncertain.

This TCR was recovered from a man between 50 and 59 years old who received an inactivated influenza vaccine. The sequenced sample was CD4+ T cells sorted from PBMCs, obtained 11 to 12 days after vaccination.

The chain's CDR3 is CASSWTSGRRDNEQFF. The CDR3 coding sequence is TGTGCCAGCAGTTGGACCAGCGGGAGAAGGGACAATGAGCAGTTCTTC. The genes are TRBV6-2 or TRBV6-3 and TRBJ2-1, with 8 bases that match TRBD2. V lost 4 bases and J lost 5; bases outside the gene matches: 10. Germline CDR1 MNHEY, CDR2 SVGEGT. CDR3 length: 16 amino acids.